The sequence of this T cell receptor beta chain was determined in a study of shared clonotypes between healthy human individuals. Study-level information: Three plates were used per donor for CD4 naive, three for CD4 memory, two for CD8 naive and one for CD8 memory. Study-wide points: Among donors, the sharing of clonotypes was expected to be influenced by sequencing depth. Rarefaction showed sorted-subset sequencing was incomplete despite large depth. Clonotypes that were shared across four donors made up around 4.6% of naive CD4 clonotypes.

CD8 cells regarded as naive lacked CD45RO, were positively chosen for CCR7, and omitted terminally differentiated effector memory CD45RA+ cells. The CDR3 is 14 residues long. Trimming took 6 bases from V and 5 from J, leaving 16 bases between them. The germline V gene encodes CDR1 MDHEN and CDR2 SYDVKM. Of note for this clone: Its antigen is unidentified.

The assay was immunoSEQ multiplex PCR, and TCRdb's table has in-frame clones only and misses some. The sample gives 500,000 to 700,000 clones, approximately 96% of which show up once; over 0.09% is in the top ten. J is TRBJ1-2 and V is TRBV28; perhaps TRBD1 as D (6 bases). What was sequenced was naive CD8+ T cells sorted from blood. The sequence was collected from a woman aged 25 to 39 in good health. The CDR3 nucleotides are TGTGCCAGCAGGTCCAGGGGTCCTTTTTATGGCTACACCTTC. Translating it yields CASRSRGPFYGYTF.